The rows below give T cell receptor beta chains drawn from one sample of a study of control samples from healthy donors and cancer patients. Some clones are missing from TCRdb's copy, which holds only in-frame ones; the method was immunoSEQ multiplex PCR. Among roughly 130,000 clones, about 88% were seen once, and the ten largest hold roughly 3.1%. Source material: blood. The source is a man aged 50 to 59 in good health. Each CDR3 is given with its conserved first and last residue. D genes are given only for firm matches. Clone size, where shown, is once, few, many, or a class for clones that have expanded.

clone size: .
V gene: TRBV7-2
J gene: TRBJ1-6
D gene: .
CDR3 length: 18
CDR3 protein: CASSSPGRRSSYNSPLHF
CDR3 DNA: TGTGCCAGCAGCTCGCCGGGACGGAGGAGCTCCTATAATTCACCCCTCCACTTT

clone size: .
V gene: TRBV7-6
J gene: TRBJ1-3
D gene: TRBD1
CDR3 length: 16
CDR3 protein: CASSPGQGSSGNTIYF
CDR3 DNA: TGTGCCAGCAGCCCCGGACAGGGAAGCTCTGGAAACACCATATATTTT

clone size: .
V gene: TRBV7-2
J gene: TRBJ1-1
D gene: .
CDR3 length: 14
CDR3 protein: CASSFLGRWTEAFF
CDR3 DNA: TGTGCCAGCAGCTTTTTGGGGCGCTGGACTGAAGCTTTCTTT

clone size: once
V gene: TRBV5-4
J gene: TRBJ1-4
D gene: .
CDR3 length: 14
CDR3 protein: CASSLVPTNEKLFF
CDR3 DNA: TGTGCCAGCAGCTTGGTCCCAACTAATGAAAAACTGTTTTTT

clone size: .
V gene: TRBV7-9
J gene: TRBJ2-3
D gene: .
CDR3 length: 12
CDR3 protein: CASSLISDTQYF
CDR3 DNA: TGTGCCAGCAGCTTAATCAGTGATACGCAGTATTTT

clone size: once
V gene: TRBV30
J gene: TRBJ2-7
D gene: TRBD2
CDR3 length: 16
CDR3 protein: CAWTSGGGESFDEQYF
CDR3 DNA: TGTGCCTGGACCTCCGGTGGGGGGGAAAGTTTCGACGAGCAGTACTTC

clone size: .
V gene: TRBV6-5
J gene: TRBJ1-2
D gene: .
CDR3 length: 12
CDR3 protein: CASGVQYYGYTF
CDR3 DNA: TGTGCCAGCGGGGTTCAGTACTATGGCTACACCTTC

clone size: .
V gene: TRBV6-1
J gene: TRBJ1-3
D gene: TRBD1
CDR3 length: 19
CDR3 protein: CASSESLWDSRSSGNTIYF
CDR3 DNA: TGTGCCAGCAGTGAAAGTCTTTGGGACAGCCGGAGCTCTGGAAACACCATATATTTT

clone size: .
V gene: TRBV28
J gene: TRBJ2-5
D gene: TRBD1
CDR3 length: 14
CDR3 protein: CASSAGQGRKTQYF
CDR3 DNA: TGTGCCAGCAGTGCCGGACAGGGGAGAAAGACCCAGTACTTC

clone size: medium-sized
V gene: TRBV2
J gene: TRBJ1-4
D gene: .
CDR3 length: 11
CDR3 protein: CASSDWWELFF
CDR3 DNA: TGTGCCAGCAGTGATTGGTGGGAACTGTTTTTT

clone size: once
V gene: TRBV18
J gene: TRBJ2-5
D gene: .
CDR3 length: 12
CDR3 protein: CASFEVKETQYF
CDR3 DNA: TGTGCCAGCTTTGAAGTCAAAGAGACCCAGTACTTC

clone size: .
V gene: TRBV6-5
J gene: TRBJ2-7
D gene: .
CDR3 length: 14
CDR3 protein: CASSYSAGAFLRYF
CDR3 DNA: TGTGCCAGCAGTTACTCCGCTGGCGCCTTCCTGAGGTACTTC

clone size: .
V gene: TRBV14
J gene: TRBJ1-6
D gene: .
CDR3 length: 14
CDR3 protein: CASSQIRDSTPLHF
CDR3 DNA: TGTGCCAGCAGCCAAATCAGGGATTCCACACCCCTCCACTTT

clone size: few
V gene: TRBV28
J gene: TRBJ1-2
D gene: .
CDR3 length: 15
CDR3 protein: CASRDSSRRDYGYTF
CDR3 DNA: TGTGCCAGCAGGGACTCCAGTCGCCGCGACTATGGCTACACCTTC

clone size: .
V gene: TRBV18
J gene: TRBJ2-5
D gene: .
CDR3 length: 12
CDR3 protein: CASSPYQETQYF
CDR3 DNA: TGTGCCAGCTCACCCTACCAAGAGACCCAGTACTTC

clone size: .
V gene: TRBV28
J gene: TRBJ2-3
D gene: .
CDR3 length: 14
CDR3 protein: CASSLPRRPDTQYF
CDR3 DNA: TGTGCCAGCAGTTTACCCAGGCGCCCAGATACGCAGTATTTT

clone size: .
V gene: TRBV24-1
J gene: TRBJ1-5
D gene: TRBD1
CDR3 length: 15
CDR3 protein: CATSDPLTGDQPQHF
CDR3 DNA: TGTGCCACCAGTGATCCTCTAACAGGGGATCAGCCCCAGCATTTT

clone size: .
V gene: TRBV28
J gene: TRBJ1-6
D gene: .
CDR3 length: 12
CDR3 protein: CASRQSNSPLHF
CDR3 DNA: TGTGCCAGCAGACAGTCGAATTCACCCCTCCACTTT

clone size: .
V gene: TRBV7-6
J gene: TRBJ2-2
D gene: TRBD2
CDR3 length: 19
CDR3 protein: CASSSFKSSGGARPGELFF
CDR3 DNA: TGTGCCAGCAGCTCATTCAAGTCTAGCGGGGGGGCCAGGCCCGGGGAGCTGTTTTTT

clone size: .
V gene: TRBV5-1
J gene: TRBJ2-3
D gene: .
CDR3 length: 14
CDR3 protein: CASSFGQSTDTQYF
CDR3 DNA: TGCGCCAGCAGCTTTGGACAGAGCACAGATACGCAGTATTTT

clone size: .
V gene: TRBV11-3
J gene: TRBJ2-3
D gene: .
CDR3 length: 15
CDR3 protein: CASSLDLWGTDTQYF
CDR3 DNA: TGTGCCAGCAGCTTAGATCTCTGGGGCACAGATACGCAGTATTTT

clone size: once
V gene: TRBV5-6
J gene: TRBJ1-2
D gene: TRBD1
CDR3 length: 14
CDR3 protein: CASSWGDRNYGYTF
CDR3 DNA: TGTGCCAGCAGCTGGGGGGACAGAAACTATGGCTACACCTTC

clone size: .
V gene: TRBV28
J gene: TRBJ1-2
D gene: .
CDR3 length: 12
CDR3 protein: CASSSHRAGYTF
CDR3 DNA: TGTGCCAGCAGTTCCCACAGGGCTGGCTACACCTTC

clone size: .
V gene: TRBV10-3
J gene: TRBJ1-1
D gene: .
CDR3 length: 15
CDR3 protein: CAISEADRPNTEAFF
CDR3 DNA: TGTGCCATCAGTGAAGCTGACAGGCCCAACACTGAAGCTTTCTTT

clone size: few
V gene: TRBV6-7
J gene: TRBJ1-1
D gene: .
CDR3 length: 14
CDR3 protein: CASTKRRVNTEAFF
CDR3 DNA: TGTGCCAGCACCAAGAGAAGGGTGAACACTGAAGCTTTCTTT

clone size: once
V gene: TRBV28
J gene: TRBJ1-5
D gene: .
CDR3 length: 14
CDR3 protein: CASSQDYPNQPQHF
CDR3 DNA: TGTGCCAGCAGTCAGGACTACCCCAATCAGCCCCAGCATTTT

clone size: once
V gene: TRBV6-5
J gene: TRBJ1-2
D gene: .
CDR3 length: 14
CDR3 protein: CASARPPENYGYTF
CDR3 DNA: TGTGCCAGCGCCCGGCCCCCGGAGAACTATGGCTACACCTTC

clone size: .
V gene: TRBV6-2/TRBV6-3
J gene: TRBJ2-2
D gene: TRBD2
CDR3 length: 18
CDR3 protein: CASSRSHIAGVVTGELFF
CDR3 DNA: TGTGCCAGCAGCCGGTCCCACATAGCGGGGGTCGTAACCGGGGAGCTGTTTTTT

clone size: .
V gene: TRBV3-1/TRBV3-2
J gene: TRBJ2-7
D gene: .
CDR3 length: 12
CDR3 protein: CASSQATGEQYF
CDR3 DNA: TGTGCCAGCAGCCAAGCCACCGGAGAGCAGTACTTC

clone size: .
V gene: TRBV5-1
J gene: TRBJ2-1
D gene: .
CDR3 length: 16
CDR3 protein: CASSLVSGPKNNEQFF
CDR3 DNA: TGCGCCAGCAGCTTGGTTTCAGGGCCAAAAAACAATGAGCAGTTCTTC

clone size: .
V gene: TRBV7-3
J gene: TRBJ2-1
D gene: .
CDR3 length: 13
CDR3 protein: CASSLLGEWEQFF
CDR3 DNA: TGTGCCAGCAGCTTACTCGGAGAATGGGAGCAGTTCTTC

clone size: .
V gene: TRBV6-6
J gene: TRBJ2-1
D gene: TRBD1
CDR3 length: 11
CDR3 protein: CASSPDREQFF
CDR3 DNA: TGTGCCAGCAGTCCGGACAGGGAGCAGTTCTTC

clone size: few
V gene: TRBV6-6
J gene: TRBJ1-5
D gene: .
CDR3 length: 15
CDR3 protein: CASHHGVVPNQPQHF
CDR3 DNA: TGTGCCAGCCACCATGGGGTCGTACCAAATCAGCCCCAGCATTTT

clone size: .
V gene: TRBV10-1
J gene: TRBJ2-3
D gene: .
CDR3 length: 16
CDR3 protein: CASSESGRLSGDTQYF
CDR3 DNA: TGCGCCAGCAGTGAGTCGGGACGTTTATCTGGAGATACGCAGTATTTT

clone size: .
V gene: TRBV3-1/TRBV3-2
J gene: TRBJ2-7
D gene: .
CDR3 length: 14
CDR3 protein: CASSQGSALNEQYF
CDR3 DNA: TGTGCCAGCAGCCAAGGTTCGGCTCTGAACGAGCAGTACTTC

clone size: .
V gene: TRBV18
J gene: TRBJ1-5
D gene: TRBD1
CDR3 length: 16
CDR3 protein: CASSPGTGTINHPQHF
CDR3 DNA: TGTGCCAGCTCCCCCGGGACAGGGACGATCAATCATCCCCAGCATTTT

clone size: few
V gene: TRBV7-3
J gene: TRBJ2-2
D gene: TRBD2
CDR3 length: 18
CDR3 protein: CASSSASGGPPNTGELFF
CDR3 DNA: TGTGCCAGCAGCTCCGCTAGCGGGGGGCCGCCGAACACCGGGGAGCTGTTTTTT

clone size: .
V gene: TRBV27
J gene: TRBJ2-3
D gene: .
CDR3 length: 16
CDR3 protein: CASSPLRGSSTDTQYF
CDR3 DNA: TGTGCCAGCAGCCCACTCAGGGGTTCGAGCACAGATACGCAGTATTTT

clone size: .
V gene: TRBV28
J gene: TRBJ1-5
D gene: .
CDR3 length: 16
CDR3 protein: CASSLRGAYSNQPQHF
CDR3 DNA: TGTGCCAGCAGTTTAAGGGGGGCGTACAGCAATCAGCCCCAGCATTTT

clone size: .
V gene: TRBV5-8
J gene: TRBJ1-5
D gene: .
CDR3 length: 14
CDR3 protein: CASSKWQGGQPQHF
CDR3 DNA: TGTGCCAGCAGCAAATGGCAGGGAGGTCAGCCCCAGCATTTT